One T cell receptor (beta chain) is described in this entry. Its antigen is unidentified. The second PCR ran about 6 to 12 cycles with a sample-barcoded 5' primer and J-beta primers. TCRdb analysed the 5' RACE reads with MiXCR anew, one entry per CDR3 protein. The sample lists 700,000 to 800,000 distinct CDR3 sequences; roughly 45% were seen once. These data originate in a study of blood T cells in healthy people across ages. Study results and caveats: TCR beta diversity tracked closely with naive T cell percentage.

Trimming cost V 0 bases and J 7 bases; bases outside gene matches: 8. This CDR3 is built from 16 residues. CDR1 SGHRS and CDR2 YFSETQ come from the germline V gene. The V gene is TRBV5-1, the J gene TRBJ2-2; TRBD1 agrees at 8 bases. Sequenced: blood. This clonotype originated in a woman aged 60-75 years in good health. The CDR3 region is CASSLEGQGVIGELFF. The CDR3 region has the DNA TGCGCCAGCAGCTTGGAAGGACAGGGTGTGATCGGGGAGCTGTTTTTT.